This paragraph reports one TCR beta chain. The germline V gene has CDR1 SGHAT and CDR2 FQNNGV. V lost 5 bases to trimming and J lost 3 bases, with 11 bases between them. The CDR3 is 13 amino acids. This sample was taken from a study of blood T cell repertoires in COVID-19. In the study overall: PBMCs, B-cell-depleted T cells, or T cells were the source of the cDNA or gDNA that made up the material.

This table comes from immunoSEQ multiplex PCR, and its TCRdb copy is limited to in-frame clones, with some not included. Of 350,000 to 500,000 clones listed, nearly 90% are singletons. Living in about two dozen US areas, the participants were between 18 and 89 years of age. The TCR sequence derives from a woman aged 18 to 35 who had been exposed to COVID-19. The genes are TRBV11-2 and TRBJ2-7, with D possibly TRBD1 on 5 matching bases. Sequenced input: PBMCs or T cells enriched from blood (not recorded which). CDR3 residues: CASSTRQIYEQYF. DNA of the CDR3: TGTGCCAGCAGCACCCGACAGATCTACGAGCAGTACTTC.